Listed below are T cell receptor beta chains from one sample, sequenced in a study of T cell responses to AZD1222 COVID-19 vaccine. Only in-frame clones appear in the TCRdb table, and some are missing; sequencing was by immunoSEQ multiplex PCR. The data show about 110,000 clones, about 82% seen once. The sample consisted of peripheral blood, taken on day 0 of AZD1222 vaccination. The receptors derive from an adult in good health. Each CDR3 is given with its conserved first and last residue. D genes are given only for firm matches. A clone size is listed for some rows: how often the clone was seen (once, few, many), or a class if it is expanded.

d_call: NA; v_call: TRBV19; j_call: TRBJ2-7; clone_size: NA; cdr3_aa: CASSIGEGYEQYF; cdr3_nt: TGTGCCAGTAGTATCGGTGAAGGGTACGAGCAGTACTTC
d_call: NA; v_call: TRBV2; j_call: TRBJ2-5; clone_size: NA; cdr3_aa: CASRVRGAEETQYF; cdr3_nt: TGTGCCAGCAGGGTCCGTGGAGCAGAAGAGACCCAGTACTTC
d_call: NA; v_call: TRBV28; j_call: TRBJ2-2; clone_size: few; cdr3_aa: CASSPSVGPIANTGELFF; cdr3_nt: TGTGCCAGCAGCCCGAGTGTCGGGCCGATCGCGAACACCGGGGAGCTGTTTTTT
d_call: NA; v_call: TRBV20-1; j_call: TRBJ1-2; clone_size: NA; cdr3_aa: CSARQSYGYTF; cdr3_nt: TGCAGTGCTAGACAGAGCTATGGCTACACCTTC
d_call: TRBD2; v_call: TRBV19; j_call: TRBJ2-3; clone_size: NA; cdr3_aa: CASSIQAGGTDTQYF; cdr3_nt: TGTGCCAGTAGTATACAAGCGGGGGGCACAGATACGCAGTATTTT
d_call: NA; v_call: TRBV7-2; j_call: TRBJ2-5; clone_size: NA; cdr3_aa: CASSLGAGYGQETQYF; cdr3_nt: TGTGCCAGCAGCTTAGGCGCTGGTTATGGCCAAGAGACCCAGTACTTC
d_call: NA; v_call: TRBV5-1; j_call: TRBJ1-1; clone_size: NA; cdr3_aa: CASSFSGGGTEAFF; cdr3_nt: TGCGCCAGCAGCTTCTCAGGAGGGGGAACTGAAGCTTTCTTT
d_call: NA; v_call: TRBV7-9; j_call: TRBJ1-1; clone_size: NA; cdr3_aa: CASSLRQLNTEAFF; cdr3_nt: TGTGCCAGCAGCCTGCGACAGCTAAACACTGAAGCTTTCTTT
d_call: TRBD1; v_call: TRBV5-8; j_call: TRBJ1-6; clone_size: NA; cdr3_aa: CASSLLTGGMDSPLHF; cdr3_nt: TGTGCCAGCAGCCTACTGACAGGGGGTATGGATTCACCCCTCCACTTT
d_call: NA; v_call: TRBV5-6; j_call: TRBJ1-4; clone_size: NA; cdr3_aa: CASSPRQVPREKLFF; cdr3_nt: TGTGCCAGCAGCCCTAGACAGGTCCCTCGGGAAAAACTGTTTTTT
d_call: NA; v_call: TRBV13; j_call: TRBJ2-7; clone_size: few; cdr3_aa: CASSSLRSGEQYF; cdr3_nt: TGTGCCAGCAGCTCCCTCAGGTCCGGCGAGCAGTACTTC
d_call: NA; v_call: TRBV18; j_call: TRBJ2-3; clone_size: NA; cdr3_aa: CASSPQGFTDTQYF; cdr3_nt: TGTGCCAGCTCACCACAGGGGTTCACAGATACGCAGTATTTT
d_call: TRBD2; v_call: TRBV6-6; j_call: TRBJ2-1; clone_size: NA; cdr3_aa: CASSPWTSGGAFGSMVVHEQFF; cdr3_nt: TGTGCCAGCAGTCCCTGGACTAGCGGGGGGGCCTTTGGGTCGATGGTGGTCCATGAGCAGTTCTTC
d_call: NA; v_call: TRBV9; j_call: TRBJ1-2; clone_size: NA; cdr3_aa: CASKSNYGYTF; cdr3_nt: TGTGCCAGCAAGAGTAACTATGGCTACACCTTC
d_call: NA; v_call: TRBV6-5; j_call: TRBJ1-5; clone_size: NA; cdr3_aa: CASSARQGREPQHF; cdr3_nt: TGTGCCAGCAGCGCCCGGCAGGGAAGGGAGCCCCAGCATTTT
d_call: NA; v_call: TRBV3-1/TRBV3-2; j_call: TRBJ1-5; clone_size: NA; cdr3_aa: CASSQGQGKGQPQHF; cdr3_nt: TGTGCCAGCAGCCAGGGGCAGGGGAAGGGTCAGCCCCAGCATTTT
d_call: NA; v_call: TRBV30; j_call: TRBJ2-2; clone_size: NA; cdr3_aa: CAWSVIRTGGELFF; cdr3_nt: TGTGCCTGGAGTGTGATCAGAACTGGCGGGGAGCTGTTTTTT
d_call: NA; v_call: TRBV5-1; j_call: TRBJ1-4; clone_size: NA; cdr3_aa: CASRRTGTSNEKLFF; cdr3_nt: TGCGCCAGCAGACGAACCGGGACTTCTAATGAAAAACTGTTTTTT
d_call: TRBD1; v_call: TRBV4-1; j_call: TRBJ1-2; clone_size: NA; cdr3_aa: CASSQAGQGIGYGYTF; cdr3_nt: TGCGCCAGCAGCCAGGCGGGACAGGGTATTGGATATGGCTACACCTTC
d_call: TRBD2; v_call: TRBV6-6; j_call: TRBJ2-7; clone_size: once; cdr3_aa: CASSQGLAGGEQYF; cdr3_nt: TGTGCCAGCAGTCAAGGACTAGCGGGGGGCGAGCAGTACTTC
d_call: NA; v_call: TRBV10-3; j_call: TRBJ1-5; clone_size: few; cdr3_aa: CAISDGGGNQPQHF; cdr3_nt: TGTGCCATCAGTGATGGGGGTGGCAATCAGCCCCAGCATTTT
d_call: NA; v_call: TRBV12-3/TRBV12-4; j_call: TRBJ1-5; clone_size: NA; cdr3_aa: CASSLGWQPQHF; cdr3_nt: TGTGCCAGCAGTTTGGGTTGGCAGCCCCAGCATTTT
d_call: TRBD1; v_call: TRBV19; j_call: TRBJ2-5; clone_size: NA; cdr3_aa: CASMNQGGGQTQYF; cdr3_nt: TGTGCCAGTATGAACCAAGGGGGCGGCCAGACCCAGTACTTC
d_call: NA; v_call: TRBV11-2; j_call: TRBJ2-1; clone_size: NA; cdr3_aa: CASSYGLDVLKKQFF; cdr3_nt: TGTGCCAGCTCTTACGGGCTAGATGTTCTTAAAAAGCAGTTCTTC
d_call: NA; v_call: TRBV11-2; j_call: TRBJ1-1; clone_size: NA; cdr3_aa: CASSPTGLHEAFF; cdr3_nt: TGTGCCAGCAGCCCAACAGGACTTCATGAAGCTTTCTTT
d_call: NA; v_call: TRBV30; j_call: TRBJ1-2; clone_size: NA; cdr3_aa: CAWSVSRGAGYGYTF; cdr3_nt: TGTGCCTGGAGTGTATCCAGGGGCGCTGGCTATGGCTACACCTTC
d_call: TRBD1; v_call: TRBV9; j_call: TRBJ2-5; clone_size: NA; cdr3_aa: CASSVSETGRGETQYF; cdr3_nt: TGTGCCAGCAGCGTATCGGAGACAGGGCGTGGGGAGACCCAGTACTTC
d_call: NA; v_call: TRBV28; j_call: TRBJ1-6; clone_size: NA; cdr3_aa: CASSLTGVNSPLHF; cdr3_nt: TGTGCCAGCAGTCTCACGGGGGTCAATTCACCCCTCCACTTT
d_call: NA; v_call: TRBV6-1; j_call: TRBJ2-7; clone_size: NA; cdr3_aa: CASSDVSGGRSDEQYF; cdr3_nt: TGTGCCAGCAGTGACGTGTCCGGGGGCAGATCCGACGAGCAGTACTTC
d_call: NA; v_call: TRBV7-2; j_call: TRBJ2-7; clone_size: once; cdr3_aa: CASSFPPYYYEQYF; cdr3_nt: TGTGCCAGCAGCTTCCCCCCCTATTACTACGAGCAGTACTTC
d_call: NA; v_call: TRBV11-1; j_call: TRBJ1-5; clone_size: NA; cdr3_aa: CASSPGEGFNQPQHF; cdr3_nt: TGTGCCAGCAGCCCAGGTGAGGGCTTCAATCAGCCCCAGCATTTT
d_call: NA; v_call: TRBV10-3; j_call: TRBJ2-7; clone_size: NA; cdr3_aa: CAISESGGQSRYEQYF; cdr3_nt: TGTGCCATCAGTGAGTCCGGAGGACAGTCCCGCTACGAGCAGTACTTC
d_call: NA; v_call: TRBV18; j_call: TRBJ1-3; clone_size: NA; cdr3_aa: CASSHGQRLSGNTIYF; cdr3_nt: TGTGCCAGCTCCCACGGACAGAGGCTCTCTGGAAACACCATATATTTT
d_call: NA; v_call: TRBV4-1; j_call: TRBJ2-1; clone_size: NA; cdr3_aa: CASSPDMYNEQFF; cdr3_nt: TGCGCCAGCAGCCCGGACATGTACAATGAGCAGTTCTTC
d_call: NA; v_call: TRBV30; j_call: TRBJ2-2; clone_size: once; cdr3_aa: CAWGVVTGELFF; cdr3_nt: TGTGCCTGGGGGGTGGTCACCGGGGAGCTGTTTTTT
d_call: TRBD1; v_call: TRBV4-1; j_call: TRBJ2-2; clone_size: NA; cdr3_aa: CASSQGQGADTGELFF; cdr3_nt: TGCGCCAGCAGCCAAGGACAGGGGGCGGACACCGGGGAGCTGTTTTTT
d_call: TRBD1; v_call: TRBV10-3; j_call: TRBJ1-1; clone_size: NA; cdr3_aa: CAISGDRGMNTEAFF; cdr3_nt: TGTGCCATCAGCGGGGACAGGGGAATGAACACTGAAGCTTTCTTT
d_call: TRBD1; v_call: TRBV30; j_call: TRBJ2-7; clone_size: NA; cdr3_aa: CAWSVRTGTPYEQYF; cdr3_nt: TGTGCCTGGAGTGTACGGACAGGGACCCCCTACGAGCAGTACTTC
d_call: NA; v_call: TRBV18; j_call: TRBJ2-1; clone_size: once; cdr3_aa: CASSPPNGDTSYNEQFF; cdr3_nt: TGTGCCAGCTCACCACCGAACGGGGATACCTCCTACAATGAGCAGTTCTTC
d_call: NA; v_call: TRBV7-2; j_call: TRBJ1-1; clone_size: once; cdr3_aa: CASSLGGRMNTEAFF; cdr3_nt: TGTGCCAGCAGCTTAGGGGGGAGGATGAACACTGAAGCTTTCTTT
d_call: TRBD1; v_call: TRBV19; j_call: TRBJ2-4; clone_size: once; cdr3_aa: CASSSHQGENIQYF; cdr3_nt: TGTGCCAGTAGTTCACACCAGGGGGAAAACATTCAGTACTTC
d_call: NA; v_call: TRBV18; j_call: TRBJ2-7; clone_size: NA; cdr3_aa: CASSPAGAGLGYEQYF; cdr3_nt: TGTGCCAGCTCACCCGCCGGGGCAGGACTGGGGTACGAGCAGTACTTC